This T cell receptor beta chain originates from a study of naive and memory T cell subsets. Ligated cDNA underwent four rounds of PCR with nested alpha and beta constant region primers and SP2. Alpha and beta constant region primers primed reverse transcription for blood and skin samples. TCRdb re-called the UMI-ligation and nested PCR reads through MiXCR, storing one row per CDR3 protein. Of 37,000 or so distinct CDR3 sequences listed, about 11% are singletons. CDR3 length equals 14 residues. V was clipped by 1 base and J by 4 bases, with 11 bases between them. Germline V lookup: CDR1 LNHNV, CDR2 YYDKDF (reference sequence). Treatment: skin biopsy from PPD injection site in Mantoux-positive individual. An oligonucleotide containing a UMI was ligated to the 3' end of TCR cDNA.

The source is an adult in good health. This specimen was skin, taken from a tuberculin skin test site. V is TRBV15 and J is TRBJ2-7; D is possibly TRBD1 (6 bases). In DNA, the CDR3 is TGTGCCACCAGCAGAGGGGGAACAGGGTACGAGCAGTACTTC. Amino acid sequence: CATSRGGTGYEQYF.